These 6 T cell receptor beta chains were all obtained from the same sample, sequenced in a study of blood T cell repertoires in COVID-19. Libraries were prepared by immunoSEQ multiplex PCR; TCRdb keeps only in-frame clonotypes and omits some of them. This sample has roughly 150,000 clones, with under 90% found just once. Sequencing input: peripheral blood. These receptors all stem from a woman aged 80 or over with acute or convalescent COVID-19.

The chain has TRBV3-1 (or the pseudogene TRBV3-2) and TRBJ2-1; D not resolved. The CDR3 runs to 14 residues. Per the germline V gene, CDR1 is LGHDT and CDR2 is YNNKEL (reference sequence). V was cut by 0 bases and J by 7 bases, with 10 bases left in between. In nucleotides, the CDR3 is TGTGCCAGCAGCCAAGATATCTGGGCGAATGAGCAGTTCTTC. Its translation is CASSQDIWANEQFF.

This chain connects TRBV3-1 (or the pseudogene TRBV3-2) to TRBJ2-4; 7 bases line up with TRBD2. Germline CDR1 LGHDT, CDR2 YNNKEL (reference sequence). J was trimmed by 4 bases and V by 4 bases; bases with no gene match: 4. This CDR3 has 14 residues. The CDR3 DNA reads TGTGCCAGCAGCCCTAGCGGAGATAAAAACATTCAGTACTTC. Protein product: CASSPSGDKNIQYF.

This sequence joins TRBV3-1 (or the pseudogene TRBV3-2) and TRBJ1-4; D gene unclear. Per the germline V gene, CDR1 is LGHDT and CDR2 is YNNKEL (reference sequence). The V and J ends lost 1 base and 4 bases respectively, with 13 bases between them. This CDR3 comprises 16 residues. The CDR3 sequence: CASSQGTATFNEKLFF. As DNA, the CDR3 is TGTGCCAGCAGCCAAGGGACTGCCACCTTTAATGAAAAACTGTTTTTT.

V gene TRBV7-9 combines with J gene TRBJ1-2; no clear D gene. The CDR3 is made up of 14 amino acids. V lost 5 bases and J lost 5, with 15 bases in between. Germline CDR1 is SEHNR and CDR2 is FQNEAQ (reference sequence). The CDR3 DNA is TGTGCCAGCAGCAAACCGGGAAACCGGTATGGCTACACCTTC. Encoded protein: CASSKPGNRYGYTF.

J is TRBJ2-2 and V is TRBV28; 9 nucleotides agree with TRBD2. Trimming cost V 7 bases and J 7 bases; bases outside gene matches: 13. This CDR3 is 16 amino acids long. Looked up from germline, CDR1 is MDHEN and CDR2 is SYDVKM. The CDR3 protein is CASKDRRGGPLGELFF. In DNA form, the CDR3 reads TGTGCCAGCAAGGATAGGCGGGGGGGCCCTCTCGGGGAGCTGTTTTTT.

This clone was recorded only once. The rearrangement joins TRBV6-5 to TRBJ1-6; 7 bases fit TRBD1. Germline V gives CDR1 MNHEY, CDR2 SVGAGI. V lost 5 bases, J lost 4 bases, and 5 bases stayed unmatched. The CDR3 extends over 15 amino acids. The DNA of the CDR3 is TGTGCCAGCAGTCCCGACAGGGCGTATAATTCACCCCTCCACTTT. This gives the protein CASSPDRAYNSPLHF.